Below, 27 T cell receptor beta chains from the same sample are listed, as sequenced in a study of CD4 and CD8 cells across lung adenocarcinoma regions. From the PCR reads, TCRdb called clonotypes with MiXCR, one entry per CDR3 protein. Among approximately 6,000 distinct CDR3 sequences, roughly 48% were seen once, and the ten largest hold around 30%. The source material was CD4+ T cells from the center of a lung tumor. The receptors shown here come from a female donor with lung adenocarcinoma. The CD4 and CD8 labels of this study may be unreliable.

In this sample, this clonotype turned up many times. CDR3 in DNA: TGTGCCAGCAGTACTACGGGAGGGCTGCACAATGAGCAGTTCTTC. Translation: CASSTTGGLHNEQFF. V usage is TRBV6-5 and J usage is TRBJ2-1, with 8 bases that match TRBD2. CDR1 is MNHEY and CDR2 is SVGAGI in the germline V gene. The ends lost 5 bases at V and 5 bases at J; junction bases unmatched: 8. CDR3 length equals 15 residues.

The rearrangement links TRBV18 to TRBJ2-1; D might be TRBD2 (6 bases). The V gene lost 2 bases and the J gene lost 0 bases, with 11 bases spanning the gap. Germline-derived CDR1 and CDR2 are KGHSH and LQKENI. The CDR3 totals 16 residues. Here the CDR3 DNA reads TGTGCCAGCTCACCATCGGCGGGGAGCTCCTACAATGAGCAGTTCTTC. Translating it yields CASSPSAGSSYNEQFF.

The rearrangement uses TRBV6-5 and TRBJ2-3, with TRBD2 identical over 9 bases. CDR1 is MNHEY, CDR2 SVGAGI, per germline. The CDR3 extends over 16 amino acids. V dropped 0 bases and J dropped 1; count of bases not matched to a gene: 2. DNA for the CDR3: TGTGCCAGCAGTTACTCGGCTAGCGGGGGCACAGATACGCAGTATTTT. As protein: CASSYSASGGTDTQYF.

The rearrangement uses TRBV6-5 and TRBJ2-5; the D gene could be TRBD1 or TRBD2 (5 bases each). The germline V gene has CDR1 MNHEY and CDR2 SVGAGI. V was shortened by 8 bases and J by 2 bases, with 9 bases between the two germline ends. CDR3 length: 12 amino acids. The CDR3 here is CASWDPQETQYF. DNA of the CDR3: TGTGCCAGCTGGGACCCACAAGAGACCCAGTACTTC.

This rearrangement joins TRBV25-1 to TRBJ2-3, with D possibly matching TRBD2 (5 bases). Trimming removed 9 bases at V and 5 bases at J, with 21 bases between. The V gene's germline CDR1 is MGHDK and CDR2 SYGVNS. The CDR3 sequence is 15 residues long. The CDR3 reads CARSTCGRDRDTQYF. The DNA for the CDR3 is TGTGCCAGGAGTACCTGCGGGCGAGACCGAGATACGCAGTATTTT.

In nucleotides, the CDR3 is TGTGCCAGCAGCTCAACCCTTGTCCGGGGCTACACCTTC. It specifies CASSSTLVRGYTF. The V call is TRBV28, the J call TRBJ1-2, with no clear D. The V gene lost 6 bases and the J gene lost 8 bases, with 16 bases spanning the gap. Germline V gene lookup returns CDR1 MDHEN and CDR2 SYDVKM. This CDR3 contains 13 residues.

Concerning this clonotype: One end of the junction fails to match germline, which may point to a read error. The rearrangement links TRBV10-1 to TRBJ2-4, with D possibly being TRBD2 (5 bases). The CDR3 contains 13 residues. The germline gives CDR1 WNHNN, CDR2 SYGVQD (reference sequence). In DNA form, the CDR3 reads TGCGCCACGGAGCTGGGAGCCAAAAATATTCAGTATTTC. Its protein is CATELGAKNIQYF.

A note on this clonotype: At one end the junction does not follow the germline gene, possibly because of a read error. The gene calls are TRBV6-1 and TRBJ2-6; TRBD2 is a possible D gene (6 bases). Germline CDR1 and CDR2: MNHNS and SASEGT. The CDR3 spans 14 residues. CDR3 residues: CASSGGAGANVLYF. CDR3 nucleotides: TGTGCCAGCAGTGGCGGGGCTGGGGCCAACGTGCTGTACTTC.

This clonotype is medium-sized (0.01 to 0.1%) by share. The CDR3 loop is CASRRGHYEQYF. The CDR3 region has the DNA TGTGCCAGCCGGAGGGGACACTACGAGCAGTACTTC. V gene TRBV12-3 or TRBV12-4 combines with J gene TRBJ2-1; TRBD1 or TRBD2 may be the D gene (6 bases each). The J call is in doubt because the DNA end fits TRBJ2-7 better. The CDR3 runs 12 residues.

By proportion, this clonotype is large (0.1 to 1%). V is TRBV6-1 and J is TRBJ2-2; TRBD2 aligns across 11 bases. Trimming removed 3 bases from V and 6 bases from J; junction bases left unmatched: 6. CDR1 is MNHNS and CDR2 is SASEGT in the germline V gene. CDR3 length: 16 amino acids. The CDR3 DNA reads TGTGCCAGCAGTGATAGCGGGAGGGCCGAAGCCGGGGAGCTGTTTTTT. As protein: CASSDSGRAEAGELFF.

By sample share, this clonotype is medium-sized. The genes are TRBV6-1 and TRBJ2-6, with a possible D match to TRBD2 (6 bases). The ends were cut back, 6 bases at V and 2 bases at J, with 8 bases in the middle. The CDR3 loop spans 14 amino acids. Germline lookup yields CDR1 MNHNS and CDR2 SASEGT. The CDR3 DNA sequence: TGTGCCAGCAGGGCTAGCGCTGGGGCCAACGTCCTGACTTTC. It codes for CASRASAGANVLTF.

This clonotype has more than one count but fewer than ten. This chain uses TRBV24-1 with TRBJ2-2; D is ambiguous. Looked up from germline, CDR1 is KGHDR and CDR2 is SFDVKD. Trimming removed 9 bases from V and 3 bases from J, with 13 bases in between. This CDR3 spans 14 amino acids. The CDR3 sequence: CATRPNWDTGELFF. Written as DNA, the CDR3 is TGTGCCACCCGCCCGAACTGGGACACCGGGGAGCTGTTTTTT.

The J gene is TRBJ2-5, the V gene TRBV28; unclear D gene. The closer fit of TRBJ2-7 to the DNA end suggests the J call may be wrong. Germline CDR1 MDHEN, CDR2 SYDVKM. The CDR3 extends over 14 amino acids. The CDR3 coding sequence is TGTGCCAGCAGTTTACCCCCCCCGAATTACGAGCAGTACTTC. This codes for CASSLPPPNYEQYF.

The J gene is TRBJ2-1, the V gene TRBV27; 7 bases are shared with TRBD1. There are 12 residues in the CDR3. With V trimmed by 5 bases and J by 9 bases, 4 bases remained unmatched. Germline CDR1 and CDR2: MNHEY and SMNVEV (reference sequence). CDR3 nucleotides: TGTGCCAGCAGTGTACAGGGGTTTGAGCAGTTCTTC. Its translation is CASSVQGFEQFF.

This clonotype is termed medium-sized. V is TRBV7-2 and J is TRBJ2-3; TRBD2 agrees at 8 bases. The germline gives CDR1 SGHTA, CDR2 FQGNSA. This CDR3 region has 17 residues. The V gene end was trimmed by 1 base and the J gene end by 0 bases; junction bases not matched to a gene: 6. Here the CDR3 DNA reads TGTGCCAGCAGCTTAGGTTTAACTAGCGGAAGCACAGATACGCAGTATTTT. Translation: CASSLGLTSGSTDTQYF.

This rearrangement joins TRBV4-3 to TRBJ2-1; the D gene could be TRBD1 or TRBD2 (5 bases each). The DNA end is a closer match to TRBJ2-7, so the J assignment may be wrong. The CDR3 runs to 15 residues. The germline V gene has CDR1 LGHNA and CDR2 YSLEER. The CDR3: CASSQGRPVGYEQYF. Here the CDR3 DNA reads TGCGCCAGCAGCCAGGGACGGCCGGTCGGCTACGAGCAGTACTTC.

The chain is built from TRBV6-1 and TRBJ2-3; D unresolved. CDR1 MNHNS and CDR2 SASEGT come from the germline V gene. This CDR3 region has 14 residues. Trimming cost V 6 bases and J 4 bases, with 14 bases left between them. The DNA for the CDR3 is TGTGCCAGCAGGGTTATGGAAGTGGCAGATACGCAGTATTTT. It is translated as CASRVMEVADTQYF.

This sequence joins TRBV6-1 and TRBJ2-2; TRBD2 matches at 11 bases. The J call could be wrong; TRBJ2-3 is a better fit for the DNA end. Germline CDR1 MNHNS, CDR2 SASEGT. The CDR3 loop spans 16 amino acids. As DNA, the CDR3 is TGTGCCAGCAGTGATAGCGGGAGGGCCGAAGCAGGGGCGCAGTATTTT. Translated, it gives CASSDSGRAEAGAQYF.

The J gene is TRBJ2-1, the V gene TRBV19; 9 bases agree with TRBD2. The CDR3 loop spans 16 amino acids. From germline, CDR1 is LNHDA and CDR2 SQIVND (reference sequence). Losses at the gene ends were 3 bases for V and 4 bases for J; bases not matched to a gene: 7. The CDR3 DNA follows: TGTGCCAGTAGTATGGCAGGCGGGGGGGCATACAATGAGCAGTTCTTC. This sequence encodes CASSMAGGGAYNEQFF. Looking up the rest from reference TRBV19 and TRBJ2-1 gives the full variable domain: DGGITQSPKYLFRKEGQNVTLSCEQNLNHDAMYWYRQDPGQGLRLIYYSQIVNDFQKGDIAEGYSVSREKKESFPLTVTSAQKNPTAFYLCASSMAGGGAYNEQFFGPGTRLTVL.

This clonotype was seen only a few times. The chain has TRBV6-4 and TRBJ2-3; weak D call: TRBD2 (6 bases). The CDR3 totals 15 residues. The V gene lost 3 bases and the J gene lost 1 base, with 11 bases spanning the gap. Per germline, CDR1 MRHNA and CDR2 SNTAGT. This chain's CDR3 is CASSEPGLGTDTQYF. CDR3 bases: TGTGCCAGCAGTGAACCGGGACTTGGCACAGATACGCAGTATTTT.

This clonotype has a handful of counts. The chain recombines TRBV20-1 with TRBJ2-4, with TRBD2 as a possible D gene (6 bases). Germline V gene data show CDR1 as DFQATT and CDR2 as SNEGSKA (reference sequence). The CDR3 has 14 residues. V lost 0 bases to trimming and J lost 8 bases, with 14 bases between them. Written as DNA, the CDR3 is TGCAGTGCTAGAGATCCCCCCAGGAGGGACATTCAGTACTTC. Its protein product is CSARDPPRRDIQYF.

In its sample, this clonotype ranks as medium-sized. This rearrangement joins TRBV27 to TRBJ2-7, with 13 bases lining up with TRBD2. The ends lost 6 bases at V and 3 bases at J; junction bases unmatched: 11. The V gene's germline CDR1 is MNHEY and CDR2 SMNVEV (reference sequence). This CDR3 is 17 amino acids long. The DNA of the CDR3 is TGTGCCAGCAGAGGCTGGACTAGCGGGAGCTCGGGCTACGAGCAGTACTTC. This gives the protein CASRGWTSGSSGYEQYF.

The chain recombines TRBV12-3 or TRBV12-4 with TRBJ2-1, with 7 bases lining up with TRBD2. The V segment lost 7 bases and the J segment 2 bases; nucleotides outside the gene matches: 8. The CDR3 is 15 residues long. CDR3 nucleotides: TGTGCCAGCACTCTGGGGGGGGGGGCCTACAATGAGCAGTTCTTC. It specifies CASTLGGGAYNEQFF.

The chain carries TRBV10-1 and TRBJ2-3; a possible D gene is TRBD2 (5 bases). Trimming stripped 10 bases from V and 12 bases from J, with 23 bases between. The CDR3 runs 13 residues. The germline V gene encodes CDR1 WNHNN and CDR2 SYGVQD (reference sequence). CDR3 DNA sequence: TGCGCCACCGAACTAGAAGACACAGAGACCCAGTATTTT. Translation gives CATELEDTETQYF.

This sequence joins TRBV7-2 and TRBJ2-1; 7 nucleotides align to TRBD2. TRBJ2-7 matches the DNA end more closely, so the J call is doubtful. The V gene's germline CDR1 is SGHTA and CDR2 FQGNSA. This CDR3 has 17 amino acids. The CDR3 bases are TGTGCCAGCAGCTTAGACCCGTTCGGGGGGTCATCCTACGAGCAGTACTTC. It specifies CASSLDPFGGSSYEQYF.

The gene calls are TRBV6-1 and TRBJ2-1; 11 bases fit TRBD2. Near its end, the DNA agrees better with TRBJ2-7, so the J call may be wrong. The germline CDR1 and CDR2 sequences are MNHNS and SASEGT. CDR3 length: 15 residues. As DNA, the CDR3 is TGTGCCAGCAGTGAAGAGACTAGCGGGATATGGGAGCAGTACTTC. It is translated as CASSEETSGIWEQYF.

About this clonotype itself: One junction end disagrees with the germline gene, perhaps due to a read error. V is TRBV6-1 and J is TRBJ2-1; 8 bases are shared with TRBD2. Per the germline V gene, CDR1 is MNHNS and CDR2 is SASEGT. This CDR3 is built from 13 residues. In DNA form, the CDR3 reads TGTGCCAGTCAGCGGGAGACCACCGGGGAGCAGTTTTTC. It is translated as CASQRETTGEQFF.